This TCR beta chain was retrieved from a study of cytomegalovirus exposure and HLA in healthy donors. 13 Jbeta primers and 60 Vbeta primers were used for the PCR. The method was immunoSEQ multiplex PCR; TCRdb's version includes in-frame clones alone and lacks a portion of them. The data hold about 200,000 clones, with 60% to 80% observed a single time. The germline V gene encodes CDR1 SNHLY and CDR2 FYNNEI. V was cut by 4 bases and J by 2 bases, with 16 bases left in between. The CDR3 is made up of 16 amino acids. The sample comprised PBMCs. The TCR originated in a woman in her 30s in good health and CMV-seronegative. V usage is TRBV2 and J usage is TRBJ2-3; a possible D gene is TRBD1 (5 bases). CDR3 nucleotide sequence: TGTGCCAGCAGTGGTACCAGGACAACCTTCACAGATACGCAGTATTTT. It codes for CASSGTRTTFTDTQYF.